The subject of this entry is one T cell receptor beta chain. No antigen is known for it. Germline lookup yields CDR1 SGDLS and CDR2 YYNGEE. The junction had 13 bases not matched to a gene; V was cut back by 7 bases and J by 6 bases. This CDR3 has 15 residues. cDNA libraries for TCR beta contained unique molecular identifiers. Each CDR3 protein gets one entry after TCRdb re-called the PCR reads with MiXCR. The table lists hundreds of thousands of distinct CDR3 sequences, 25% to 30% of them singletons. This sample is drawn from a study of post-analysis software for immune sequencing data. Study-level information: In terms of disease course, relapsing-remitting, secondary progressive and progressive-relapsing multiple sclerosis were included. Whole-study findings and limits: TRBV5-6, TRBV5-1 and TRBV20-1 were among five TRBV segments more frequent in patients than controls. Controls showed significantly higher normalized Chao1 diversity than did multiple sclerosis patients. Batch-mates among the samples co-clustered strongly by F measure.

The J gene is TRBJ2-1, the V gene TRBV9; 7 positions agree with TRBD1. Sequenced input: blood. This sequence originates from a girl between 5 and 17 years old with multiple sclerosis. CDR3 loop: CASANRGVEPNEQFF. The CDR3, as DNA: TGTGCCAGCGCTAACAGGGGAGTAGAACCCAATGAGCAGTTCTTC.